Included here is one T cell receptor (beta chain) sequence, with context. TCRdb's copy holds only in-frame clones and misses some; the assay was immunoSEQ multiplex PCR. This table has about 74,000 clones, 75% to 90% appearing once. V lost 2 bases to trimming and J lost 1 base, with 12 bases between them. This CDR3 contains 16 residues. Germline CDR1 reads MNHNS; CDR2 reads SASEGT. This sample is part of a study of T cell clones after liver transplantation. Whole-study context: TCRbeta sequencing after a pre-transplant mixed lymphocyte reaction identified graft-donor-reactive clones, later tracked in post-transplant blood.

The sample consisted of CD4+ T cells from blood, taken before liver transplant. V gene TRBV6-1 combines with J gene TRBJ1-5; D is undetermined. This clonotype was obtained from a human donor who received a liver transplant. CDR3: CASSEISLWSNQPQHF. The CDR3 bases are TGTGCCAGCAGTGAAATCTCCCTCTGGAGCAATCAGCCCCAGCATTTT.